This T cell receptor (beta chain) was profiled in a study of blood T cell repertoires in COVID-19. Study overall: The United States, Italy and Spain provided the acute and convalescent COVID-19 samples. From T cells, B-cell-depleted T cells, or PBMCs came the material, which was cDNA or gDNA.

In the study's own analysis: It was from reference gene primer amplification that nucleated cell counts were estimated. Produced via immunoSEQ multiplex PCR; TCRdb's table is partial and in-frame only. V and J calls and clone size are given by that table; D and trimming were obtained from the DNA. The sample shows just over 300,000 clones, around 92% of them seen only once. The germline CDR1 and CDR2 sequences are SGHDN and FVKESK. Trimming took off 0 bases at V and 13 bases at J, with 25 bases between the two ends. CDR3 length equals 18 residues. Seattle patients were enrolled during active infection and followed longitudinally.

The chain has TRBV14 and TRBJ1-6; possibly TRBD1 for D (6 bases). The TCR sequence derives from a woman in her 30s with COVID-19, enrolled during active disease. The sequenced sample consisted of peripheral blood. CDR3 nucleotides: TGTGCCAGCAGCCAAGAGGGCGCCCGGGACCTCCGAACAGGGCCCCTCCACTTT. This translates into CASSQEGARDLRTGPLHF.